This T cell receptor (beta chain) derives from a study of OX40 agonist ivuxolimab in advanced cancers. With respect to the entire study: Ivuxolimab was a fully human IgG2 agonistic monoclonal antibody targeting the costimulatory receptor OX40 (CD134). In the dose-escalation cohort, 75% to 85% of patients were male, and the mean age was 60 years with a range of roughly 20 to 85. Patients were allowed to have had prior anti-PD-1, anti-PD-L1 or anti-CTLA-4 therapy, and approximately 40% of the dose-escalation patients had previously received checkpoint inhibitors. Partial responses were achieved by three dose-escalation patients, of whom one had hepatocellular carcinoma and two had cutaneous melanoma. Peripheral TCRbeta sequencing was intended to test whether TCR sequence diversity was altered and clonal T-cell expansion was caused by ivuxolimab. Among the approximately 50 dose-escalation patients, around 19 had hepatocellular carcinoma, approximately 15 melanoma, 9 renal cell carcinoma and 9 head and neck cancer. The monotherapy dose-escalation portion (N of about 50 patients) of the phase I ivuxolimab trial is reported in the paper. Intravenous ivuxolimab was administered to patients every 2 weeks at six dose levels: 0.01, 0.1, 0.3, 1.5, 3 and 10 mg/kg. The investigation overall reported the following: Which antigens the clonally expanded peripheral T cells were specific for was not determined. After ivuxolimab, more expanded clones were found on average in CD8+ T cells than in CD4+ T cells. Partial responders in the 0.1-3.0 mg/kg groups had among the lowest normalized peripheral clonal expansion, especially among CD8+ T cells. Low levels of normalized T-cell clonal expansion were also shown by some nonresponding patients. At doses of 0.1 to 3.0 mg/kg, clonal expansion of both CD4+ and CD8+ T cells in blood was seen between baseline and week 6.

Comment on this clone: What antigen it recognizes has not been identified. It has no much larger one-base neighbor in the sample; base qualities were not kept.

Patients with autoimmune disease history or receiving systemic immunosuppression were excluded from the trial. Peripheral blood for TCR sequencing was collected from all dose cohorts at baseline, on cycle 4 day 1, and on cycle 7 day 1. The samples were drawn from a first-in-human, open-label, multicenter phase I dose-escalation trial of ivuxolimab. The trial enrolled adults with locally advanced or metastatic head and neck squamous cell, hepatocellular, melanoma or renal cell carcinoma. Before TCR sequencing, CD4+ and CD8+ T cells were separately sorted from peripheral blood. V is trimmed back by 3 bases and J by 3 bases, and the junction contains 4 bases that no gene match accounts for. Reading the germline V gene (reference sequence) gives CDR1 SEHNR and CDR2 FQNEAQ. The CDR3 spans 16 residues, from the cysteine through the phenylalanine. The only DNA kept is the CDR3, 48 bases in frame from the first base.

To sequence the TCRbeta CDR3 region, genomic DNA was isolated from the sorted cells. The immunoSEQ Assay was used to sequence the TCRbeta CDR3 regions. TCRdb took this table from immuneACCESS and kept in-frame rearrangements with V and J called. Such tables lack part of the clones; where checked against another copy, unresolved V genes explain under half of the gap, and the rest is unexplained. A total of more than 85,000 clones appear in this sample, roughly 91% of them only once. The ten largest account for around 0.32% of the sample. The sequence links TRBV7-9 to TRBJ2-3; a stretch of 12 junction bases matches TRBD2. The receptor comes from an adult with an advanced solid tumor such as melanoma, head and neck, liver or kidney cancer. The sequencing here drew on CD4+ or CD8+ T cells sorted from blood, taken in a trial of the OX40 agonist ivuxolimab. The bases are TGTGCCAGCAGCTTTCTAGCGGGAGGGCCAACAGATACGCAGTATTTT. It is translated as CASSFLAGGPTDTQYF.